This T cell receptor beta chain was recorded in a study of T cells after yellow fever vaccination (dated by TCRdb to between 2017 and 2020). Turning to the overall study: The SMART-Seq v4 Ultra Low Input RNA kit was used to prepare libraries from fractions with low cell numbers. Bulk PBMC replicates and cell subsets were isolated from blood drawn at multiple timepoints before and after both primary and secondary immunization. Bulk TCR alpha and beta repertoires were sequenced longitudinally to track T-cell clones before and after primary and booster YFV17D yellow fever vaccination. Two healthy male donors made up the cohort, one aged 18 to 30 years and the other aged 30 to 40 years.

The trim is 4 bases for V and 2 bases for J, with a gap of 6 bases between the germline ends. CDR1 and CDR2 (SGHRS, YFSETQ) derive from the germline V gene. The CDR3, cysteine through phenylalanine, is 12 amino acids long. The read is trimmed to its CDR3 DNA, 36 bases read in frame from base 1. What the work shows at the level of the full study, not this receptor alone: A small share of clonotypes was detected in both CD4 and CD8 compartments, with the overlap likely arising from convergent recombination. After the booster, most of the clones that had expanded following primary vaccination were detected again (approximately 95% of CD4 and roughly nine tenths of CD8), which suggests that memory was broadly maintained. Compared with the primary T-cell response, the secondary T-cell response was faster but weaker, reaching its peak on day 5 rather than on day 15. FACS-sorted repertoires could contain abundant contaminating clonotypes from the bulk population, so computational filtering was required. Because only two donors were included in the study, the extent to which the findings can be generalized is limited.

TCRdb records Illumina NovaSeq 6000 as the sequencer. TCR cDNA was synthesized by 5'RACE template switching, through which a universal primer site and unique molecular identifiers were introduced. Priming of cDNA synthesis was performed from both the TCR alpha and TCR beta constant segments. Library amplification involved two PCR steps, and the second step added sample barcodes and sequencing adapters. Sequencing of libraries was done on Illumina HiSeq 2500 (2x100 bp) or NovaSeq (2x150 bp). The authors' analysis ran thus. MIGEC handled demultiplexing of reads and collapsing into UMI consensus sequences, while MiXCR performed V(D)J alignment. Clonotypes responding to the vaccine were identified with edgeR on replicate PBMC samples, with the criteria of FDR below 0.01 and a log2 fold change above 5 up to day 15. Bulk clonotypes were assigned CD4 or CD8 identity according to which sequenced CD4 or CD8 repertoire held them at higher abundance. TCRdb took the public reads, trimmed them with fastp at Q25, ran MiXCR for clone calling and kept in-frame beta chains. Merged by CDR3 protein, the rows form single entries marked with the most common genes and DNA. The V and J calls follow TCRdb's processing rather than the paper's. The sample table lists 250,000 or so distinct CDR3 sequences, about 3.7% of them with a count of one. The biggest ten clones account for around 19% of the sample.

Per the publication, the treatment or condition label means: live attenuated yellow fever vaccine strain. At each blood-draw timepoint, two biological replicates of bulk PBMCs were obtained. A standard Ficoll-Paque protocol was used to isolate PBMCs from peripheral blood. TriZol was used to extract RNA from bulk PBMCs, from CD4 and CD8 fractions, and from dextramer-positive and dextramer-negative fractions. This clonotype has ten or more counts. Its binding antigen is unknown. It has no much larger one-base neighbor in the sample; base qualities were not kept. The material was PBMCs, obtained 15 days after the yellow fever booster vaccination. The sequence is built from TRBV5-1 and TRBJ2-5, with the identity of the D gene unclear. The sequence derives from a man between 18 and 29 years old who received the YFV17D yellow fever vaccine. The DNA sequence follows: TGCGCCAGCAGCCAGAAACAAGAGACCCAGTACTTC. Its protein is CASSQKQETQYF.